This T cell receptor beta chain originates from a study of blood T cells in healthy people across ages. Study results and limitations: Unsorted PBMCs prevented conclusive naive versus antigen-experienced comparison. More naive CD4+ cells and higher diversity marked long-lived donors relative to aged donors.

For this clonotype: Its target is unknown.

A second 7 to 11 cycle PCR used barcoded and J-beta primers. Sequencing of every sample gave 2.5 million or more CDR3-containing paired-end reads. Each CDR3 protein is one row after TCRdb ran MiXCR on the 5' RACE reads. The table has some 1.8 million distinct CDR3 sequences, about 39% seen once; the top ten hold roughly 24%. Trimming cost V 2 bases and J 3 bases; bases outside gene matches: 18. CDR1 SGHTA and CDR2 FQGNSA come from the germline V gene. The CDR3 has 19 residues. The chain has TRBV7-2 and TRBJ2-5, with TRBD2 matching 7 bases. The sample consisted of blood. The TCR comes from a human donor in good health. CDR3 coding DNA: TGTGCCAGCAGCTTACAAAGCGGGACGACCTCTATCCAAAAAGAGACCCAGTACTTC. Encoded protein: CASSLQSGTTSIQKETQYF.